This T cell receptor (beta chain) was recovered during a study of T cells in Graves' hyperthyroidism and ophthalmopathy. Study results and limitations: Ophthalmopathy and stable hyperthyroidism were separated by a 13 V-J model. Most thyroid clonotypes expanded above 0.001 appeared in blood too.

Note on this clonotype: Its specificity is unknown.

Amplification of TCR beta CDR3 regions was performed using RNA transcripts as template. The primer set for the first-round RT-PCR of the TCR CDR3 was HTBI. TCRdb reprocessed the multiplex PCR reads via MiXCR and lists one record per CDR3 protein. This sample has 330,000 or so distinct CDR3 sequences; roughly a fifth occur once, and the top ten carry about 35%. V was pared by 2 bases and J by 7 bases, with 22 bases between. The CDR3 is made up of 17 amino acids. Germline V gene sequence: CDR1 SGHRS, CDR2 YFSETQ. Ophthalmopathy cases scored 3 or more on the Clinical Activity Score and 4 or more on NOSPECS grade, with duration below 3 months. Patients having uncontrolled infection, another autoimmune disease, pregnancy or lactation were not included.

Sequenced sample: blood. The sequence derives from a man aged 50 to 59 with Graves' ophthalmopathy. The chain joins TRBV5-1 to TRBJ2-1; tentatively, D is TRBD1 (6 bases). In DNA, the CDR3 is TGCGCCAGCAGCTTACGACAGGTTTTTAGTATCAATAATGAGCAGTTCTTC. Amino acids: CASSLRQVFSINNEQFF.